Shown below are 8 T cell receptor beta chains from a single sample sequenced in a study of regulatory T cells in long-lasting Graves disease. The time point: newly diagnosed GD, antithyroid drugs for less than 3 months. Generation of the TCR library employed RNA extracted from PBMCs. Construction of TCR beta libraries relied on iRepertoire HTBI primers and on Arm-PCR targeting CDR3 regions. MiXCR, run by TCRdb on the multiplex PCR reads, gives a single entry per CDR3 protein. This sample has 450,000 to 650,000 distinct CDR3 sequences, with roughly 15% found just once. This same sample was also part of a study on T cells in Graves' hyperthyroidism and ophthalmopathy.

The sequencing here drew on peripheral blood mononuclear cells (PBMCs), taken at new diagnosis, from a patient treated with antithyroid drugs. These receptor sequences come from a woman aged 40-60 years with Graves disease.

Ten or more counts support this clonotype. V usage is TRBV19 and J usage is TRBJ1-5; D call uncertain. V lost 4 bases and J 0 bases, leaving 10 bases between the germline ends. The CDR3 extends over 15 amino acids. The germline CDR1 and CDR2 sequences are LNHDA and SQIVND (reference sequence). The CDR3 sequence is CASSSPDGSNQPQHF. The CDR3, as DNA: TGTGCCAGTAGTAGCCCGGACGGTAGCAATCAGCCCCAGCATTTT.

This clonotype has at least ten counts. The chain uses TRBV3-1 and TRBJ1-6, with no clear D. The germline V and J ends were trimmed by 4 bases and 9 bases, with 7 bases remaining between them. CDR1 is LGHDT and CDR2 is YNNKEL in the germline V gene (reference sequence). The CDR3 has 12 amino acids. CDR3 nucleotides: TGTGCCAGCAGCCGATTCTCTTCACCCCTCCACTTT. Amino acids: CASSRFSSPLHF.

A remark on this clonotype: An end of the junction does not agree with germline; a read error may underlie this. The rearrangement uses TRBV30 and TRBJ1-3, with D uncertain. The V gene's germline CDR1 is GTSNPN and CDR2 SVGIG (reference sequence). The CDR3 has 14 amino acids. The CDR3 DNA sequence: TGTGCCTGGAGTGTGGGCGTCTCTGGAGACACCATATATTTT. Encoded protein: CAWSVGVSGDTIYF.

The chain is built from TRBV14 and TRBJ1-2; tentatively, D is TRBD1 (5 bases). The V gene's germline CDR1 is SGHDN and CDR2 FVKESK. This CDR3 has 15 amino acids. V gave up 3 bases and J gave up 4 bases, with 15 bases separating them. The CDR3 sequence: CASSHLPDGGYGYTF. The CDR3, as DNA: TGTGCCAGCAGCCACCTCCCGGACGGGGGCTATGGCTACACCTTC. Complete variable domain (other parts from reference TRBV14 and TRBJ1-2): EAGVTQFPSHSVIEKGQTVTLRCDPISGHDNLYWYRRVMGKEIKFLLHFVKESKQDESGMPNNRFLAERTGGTYSTLKVQPAELEDSGVYFCASSHLPDGGYGYTFGSGTRLTVV.

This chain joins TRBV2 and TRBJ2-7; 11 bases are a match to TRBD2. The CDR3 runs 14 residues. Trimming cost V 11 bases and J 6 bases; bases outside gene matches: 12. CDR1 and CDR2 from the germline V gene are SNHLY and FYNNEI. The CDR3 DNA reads TGTGCCGGCACTAGTAGCGGGGGGGCGAGCGAGCAGTACTTC. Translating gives CAGTSSGGASEQYF.

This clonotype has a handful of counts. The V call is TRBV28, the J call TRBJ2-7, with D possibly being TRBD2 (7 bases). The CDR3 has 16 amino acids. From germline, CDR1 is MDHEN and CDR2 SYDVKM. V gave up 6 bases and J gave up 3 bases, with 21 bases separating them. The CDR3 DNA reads TGTGCCAGCAGCTCCCTGGGGGGGGGCGGTCGCTACGAGCAGTACTTC. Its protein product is CASSSLGGGGRYEQYF.

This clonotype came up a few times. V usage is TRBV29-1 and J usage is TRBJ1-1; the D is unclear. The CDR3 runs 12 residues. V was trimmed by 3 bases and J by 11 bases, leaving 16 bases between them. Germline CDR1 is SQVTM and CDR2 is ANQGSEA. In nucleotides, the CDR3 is TGCAGCGTTGAGGGATACACGATGGAGGCTTTCTTT. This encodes CSVEGYTMEAFF.

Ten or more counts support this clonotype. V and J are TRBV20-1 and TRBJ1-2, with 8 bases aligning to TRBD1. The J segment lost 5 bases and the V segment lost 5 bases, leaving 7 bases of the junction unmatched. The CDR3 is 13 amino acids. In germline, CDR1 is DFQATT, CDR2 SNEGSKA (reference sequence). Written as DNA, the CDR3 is TGCAGTGCTTCCAGGACAGGGAATTATGGCTACACCTTC. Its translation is CSASRTGNYGYTF.